These 19 T cell receptor beta chains originate from one sample sequenced in a study of T cells in tumors after PD-1 blockade. Generated by immunoSEQ multiplex PCR, the TCRdb table keeps only in-frame clones and is missing some. The sample consists of 30,000 to 40,000 clones, more than 70% of them appearing once. The material sequenced was PBMCs, taken before anti-PD-1 treatment. All receptors come from a human donor with basal cell carcinoma.

This clone is a singleton in its sample. The chain carries TRBV28 and TRBJ2-5, with a weak D call TRBD1 (7 bases). V lost 4 bases and J lost 1, with 13 bases in between. Germline assignment: CDR1 MDHEN and CDR2 SYDVKM. The CDR3 runs to 15 residues. The CDR3 DNA follows: TGTGCCAGCAGTTCAGGGGGGCCTACCCAAGAGACCCAGTACTTC. It encodes CASSSGGPTQETQYF.

As to this clone: The same CDR3 also results from other DNA sequences found in this sample. The V call is TRBV7-9, the J call TRBJ2-3; D might be TRBD2 (6 bases). CDR1 is SEHNR and CDR2 is FQNEAQ in the germline V gene (reference sequence). The V end was cut by 0 bases, the J end by 4 bases, with 8 bases between. This CDR3 is 14 amino acids long. The CDR3 nucleotides are TGTGCCAGCAGCTTAGCGGGGGGATCAGATACGCAGTATTTT. Translating it yields CASSLAGGSDTQYF.

The chain employs TRBV7-9 and TRBJ1-1; D is unclear. The germline V gene has CDR1 SEHNR and CDR2 FQNEAQ (reference sequence). Trimming cost V 2 bases and J 3 bases, with 4 bases left between them. CDR3 length: 12 amino acids. CDR3 protein: CASSLRDTEAFF. CDR3 in DNA: TGTGCCAGCAGCTTACGAGACACTGAAGCTTTCTTT.

The chain links TRBV9 to TRBJ2-1, with unresolved D. Germline loops: CDR1 SGDLS, CDR2 YYNGEE. This CDR3 contains 15 residues. V lost 0 bases and J lost 4, with 11 bases in between. The CDR3 here is CASSVDPLAYNEQFF. The CDR3 coding sequence is TGTGCCAGCAGCGTAGATCCCCTTGCATACAATGAGCAGTTCTTC.

The rearrangement links TRBV6-4 to TRBJ2-7; possible D gene TRBD2, 6 bases. Germline-derived CDR1 and CDR2 are MRHNA and SNTAGT. V was cut by 8 bases and J by 2 bases, with 16 bases left in between. The CDR3 covers 14 residues. The CDR3 is CASRPRGIPYEQYF. CDR3 bases: TGTGCCAGCCGCCCCCGGGGGATCCCCTACGAGCAGTACTTC.

This chain connects TRBV5-4 to TRBJ1-6; D unclear. CDR3 length: 14 amino acids. The V gene's germline CDR1 is SGHNT and CDR2 YYREEE (reference sequence). V was shortened by 0 bases and J by 7 bases, with 8 bases between the two germline ends. CDR3 region: CASSLAQVNSPLHF. CDR3 nucleotides: TGTGCCAGCAGCTTGGCTCAGGTGAATTCACCCCTCCACTTT.

The chain recombines TRBV29-1 with TRBJ1-1; D uncertain. V lost 3 bases and J 0 bases, leaving 8 bases between the germline ends. Germline CDR1 is SQVTM and CDR2 is ANQGSEA. The CDR3 contains 13 residues. Written as DNA, the CDR3 is TGCAGCGTTGATGGCAGGATGAACACTGAAGCTTTCTTT. As protein: CSVDGRMNTEAFF. The variable domain in full, with the rest retrieved from reference TRBV29-1 and TRBJ1-1, is SAVISQKPSRDICQRGTSLTIQCQVDSQVTMMFWYRQQPGQSLTLIATANQGSEATYESGFVIDKFPISRPNLTFSTLTVSNMSPEDSSIYLCSVDGRMNTEAFFGQGTRLTVV.

The chain has TRBV7-2 and TRBJ1-2; weak D call: TRBD1 (6 bases). CDR1 and CDR2 (germline): SGHTA, FQGNSA. This CDR3 is built from 14 residues. V dropped 8 bases and J dropped 1 base, with 14 bases sitting between them. The CDR3 region is CASGTDRLNYGYTF. CDR3 DNA: TGTGCCAGCGGGACGGACAGACTTAACTATGGCTACACCTTC.

The chain joins TRBV7-2 to TRBJ2-7; 8 nucleotides agree with TRBD2. The CDR3 is made up of 16 amino acids. The trim removed 3 bases at V and 5 bases at J, leaving 12 bases unmatched. In germline, CDR1 is SGHTA, CDR2 FQGNSA. The CDR3 spells CASSFVVLSGRNEQYF. The CDR3 region has the DNA TGTGCCAGCAGCTTCGTCGTTTTGAGCGGGAGAAACGAGCAGTACTTC.

V usage is TRBV5-1 and J usage is TRBJ1-4; 9 nucleotides line up with TRBD1. V gave up 0 bases and J gave up 8 bases; unmatched junction bases: 14. Germline CDR1 is SGHRS and CDR2 is YFSETQ. The CDR3 consists of 18 residues. The DNA for the CDR3 is TGCGCCAGCAGCTTGGCGGGGACAGGGAACGGGGCGGAAGAAAAACTGTTTTTT. Residues: CASSLAGTGNGAEEKLFF.

This clone was observed a single time. The chain recombines TRBV27 with TRBJ2-5; TRBD2 matches at 10 bases. Germline CDR1 reads MNHEY; CDR2 reads SMNVEV (reference sequence). This CDR3 contains 18 residues. Losses at the gene ends were 4 bases for V and 5 bases for J; bases not matched to a gene: 16. CDR3 in DNA: TGTGCCAGCAGTTCCCTTTCACTAGCGGGATCCGGCTTGGAGACCCAGTACTTC. It is translated as CASSSLSLAGSGLETQYF.

This chain joins TRBV5-1 and TRBJ2-3; TRBD2 matches 8 bases. The ends lost 4 bases at V and 2 bases at J; junction bases unmatched: 12. The CDR3 runs 17 residues. Germline assignment: CDR1 SGHRS and CDR2 YFSETQ. DNA for the CDR3: TGCGCCAGCAGCGGAAGAGTGGCGGGAGGCCCCACAGATACGCAGTATTTT. It specifies CASSGRVAGGPTDTQYF.

The chain carries TRBV6-6 and TRBJ2-3; no clear D gene. The V end was cut by 6 bases, the J end by 6 bases, with 16 bases between. The CDR3 extends over 14 amino acids. CDR1 and CDR2 from the germline V gene are MNHNY and SVGAGI (reference sequence). CDR3 in amino acids: CASSKSEVLDTQYF. The CDR3 DNA reads as TGTGCCAGCAGCAAATCTGAGGTCCTGGATACGCAGTATTTT.

The chain carries TRBV9 and TRBJ2-3; 11 bases map to TRBD2. The germline V gene encodes CDR1 SGDLS and CDR2 YYNGEE. The CDR3 is 15 amino acids. The V gene end was trimmed by 3 bases and the J gene end by 4 bases; junction bases not matched to a gene: 4. The CDR3 DNA follows: TGTGCCAGCAGCGGGACTAGCGGGCCATCAGATACGCAGTATTTT. This gives the protein CASSGTSGPSDTQYF.

This clone was counted once. The chain joins TRBV19 to TRBJ1-1; D possibly corresponds to TRBD1 (5 bases). This CDR3 spans 13 amino acids. The V end lost 6 bases, the J end lost 0 bases, and 8 bases lay between the germline ends. Germline CDR1 reads LNHDA; CDR2 reads SQIVND (reference sequence). CDR3 DNA: TGTGCCAGTAGGACAGAATTGAACACTGAAGCTTTCTTT. Protein sequence: CASRTELNTEAFF. Filled out from reference TRBV19 and TRBJ1-1, the complete variable domain reads DGGITQSPKYLFRKEGQNVTLSCEQNLNHDAMYWYRQDPGQGLRLIYYSQIVNDFQKGDIAEGYSVSREKKESFPLTVTSAQKNPTAFYLCASRTELNTEAFFGQGTRLTVV.

The chain joins TRBV5-4 to TRBJ1-2; D uncertain. Germline assignment: CDR1 SGHNT and CDR2 YYREEE (reference sequence). This CDR3 contains 13 residues. Trimming shortened V by 2 bases and J by 2 bases, and 7 bases separated the two germline ends. The CDR3 loop reads CASSLNTNYGYTF. CDR3 nucleotide sequence: TGTGCCAGCAGCTTAAATACAAACTATGGCTACACCTTC.

This clone has a single count. The chain combines TRBV7-2 with TRBJ1-6; the D is unclear. The CDR3 consists of 15 residues. The V gene lost 1 base and the J gene lost 7 bases, with 11 bases spanning the gap. Germline-derived CDR1 and CDR2 are SGHTA and FQGNSA. The CDR3 sequence: CASSLVGLGNSPLHF. Here the CDR3 DNA reads TGTGCCAGCAGCTTAGTAGGGCTAGGAAATTCACCCCTCCACTTT.

This clone has a handful of counts. CDR3 nucleotides: TGTGCCAGCAGCTCCCGGTCCGGATATCTGACTGGGGCCAACGTCCTGACTTTC. Its protein is CASSSRSGYLTGANVLTF. The chain has TRBV7-2 and TRBJ2-6; D is unclear. This CDR3 is 18 amino acids long. V gave up 4 bases and J gave up 2 bases, with 18 bases separating them. The germline gives CDR1 SGHTA, CDR2 FQGNSA.

This clone is medium-sized within its sample. The chain recombines TRBV9 with TRBJ2-7; maybe TRBD2 (6 bases). In germline, CDR1 is SGDLS, CDR2 YYNGEE. This CDR3 contains 16 residues. Trimming shortened V by 0 bases and J by 2 bases, and 15 bases separated the two germline ends. CDR3 sequence reads: CASSVGSGTVTYEQYF. The CDR3 bases are TGTGCCAGCAGCGTAGGTTCCGGGACTGTTACCTACGAGCAGTACTTC. Full variable domain (outside the CDR3, taken from reference TRBV9 and TRBJ2-7): DSGVTQTPKHLITATGQRVTLRCSPRSGDLSVYWYQQSLDQGLQFLIQYYNGEERAKGNILERFSAQQFPDLHSELNLSSLELGDSALYFCASSVGSGTVTYEQYFGPGTRLTVT.